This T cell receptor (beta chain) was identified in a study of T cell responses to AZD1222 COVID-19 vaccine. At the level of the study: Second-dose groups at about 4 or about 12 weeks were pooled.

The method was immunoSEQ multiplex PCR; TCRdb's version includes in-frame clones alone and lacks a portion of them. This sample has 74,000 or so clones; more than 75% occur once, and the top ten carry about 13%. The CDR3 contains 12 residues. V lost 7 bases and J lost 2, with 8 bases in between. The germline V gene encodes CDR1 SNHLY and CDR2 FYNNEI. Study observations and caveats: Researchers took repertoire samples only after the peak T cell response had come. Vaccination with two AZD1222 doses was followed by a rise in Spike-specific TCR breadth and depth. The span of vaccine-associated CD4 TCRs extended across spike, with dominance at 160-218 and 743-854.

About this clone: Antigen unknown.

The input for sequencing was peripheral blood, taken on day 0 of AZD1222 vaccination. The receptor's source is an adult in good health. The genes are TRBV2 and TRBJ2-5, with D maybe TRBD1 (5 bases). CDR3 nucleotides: TGTGCCAGCACCCCAGGGCAAGAGACCCAGTACTTC. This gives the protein CASTPGQETQYF.